A single sample gave rise to the 29 T cell receptor beta chains below, sequenced in a study of blood T cell repertoires in COVID-19. The method was immunoSEQ multiplex PCR; TCRdb's version includes in-frame clones alone and lacks a portion of them. The data contain 70,000 to 90,000 clones, over 70% of them singletons. The source material was peripheral blood. These receptors came from a human donor in a cohort sampled during active COVID-19.

This sequence joins TRBV6-2 or TRBV6-3 and TRBJ1-2; the match to TRBD1 covers 9 bases. The CDR3 is 14 amino acids. CDR1 MNHEY and CDR2 SVGEGT come from the germline V gene. Germline trimming cut 2 bases from V and 8 bases from J; bases unmatched to any gene: 6. CDR3 sequence (DNA): TGTGCCAGCAGTTACACACAGGGGGCTTCGGGCTACACCTTC. Protein sequence: CASSYTQGASGYTF.

This clone was detected once. The chain combines TRBV14 with TRBJ1-1, with D unresolved. This CDR3 is 15 amino acids long. Germline V gives CDR1 SGHDN, CDR2 FVKESK. V lost 2 bases to trimming and J lost 5 bases, with 15 bases between them. The CDR3 sequence is CASSQRGAGGTEAFF. DNA of the CDR3: TGTGCCAGCAGCCAACGGGGAGCGGGAGGGACTGAAGCTTTCTTT. Looking up the rest from reference TRBV14 and TRBJ1-1 gives the full variable domain: EAGVTQFPSHSVIEKGQTVTLRCDPISGHDNLYWYRRVMGKEIKFLLHFVKESKQDESGMPNNRFLAERTGGTYSTLKVQPAELEDSGVYFCASSQRGAGGTEAFFGQGTRLTVV.

To note about this clone: The conserved phenylalanine or tryptophan normally closing the CDR3 is absent here, so this likely arose from a read error. The V gene is TRBV7-8, the J gene TRBJ2-7; D is perhaps TRBD2 (6 bases). Germline CDR1 is SGHVS and CDR2 is FQNEAQ. Trimming stripped 5 bases from V and 0 bases from J, with 8 bases between. CDR3 length: 13 residues. The CDR3 region is CASSGGTSYEQYI. The CDR3 DNA sequence: TGTGCCAGCAGCGGCGGGACCTCCTACGAGCAGTACATC.

This chain connects TRBV5-1 to TRBJ2-3; D is unresolved. CDR1 is SGHRS and CDR2 is YFSETQ in the germline V gene. V was cut by 6 bases and J by 1 base, with 12 bases left in between. The CDR3 loop spans 14 amino acids. CDR3 in DNA: TGCGCCAGCACCGACCCTAGAGGCACAGATACGCAGTATTTT. This codes for CASTDPRGTDTQYF.

The rearrangement uses TRBV2 and TRBJ2-2; D is undetermined. CDR1 is SNHLY and CDR2 is FYNNEI in the germline V gene. V lost 4 bases and J lost 5, with 5 bases in between. The CDR3 extends over 12 amino acids. The DNA for the CDR3 is TGTGCCAGCAGTGGACAAACCGGGGAGCTGTTTTTT. Translation: CASSGQTGELFF.

The rearrangement links TRBV7-9 to TRBJ1-2; 7 nucleotides agree with TRBD1. Germline V gene data show CDR1 as SEHNR and CDR2 as FQNEAQ (reference sequence). Trimming took 3 bases from V and 2 from J; bases not matched to a gene: 6. The CDR3 covers 15 residues. CDR3 in DNA: TGTGCCAGCAGCTTCCGGGACAGCGTAAACTATGGCTACACCTTC. It is translated as CASSFRDSVNYGYTF.

V usage is TRBV5-3 and J usage is TRBJ2-5; D unclear. TRBV5-3 is an open reading frame, and its role is uncertain. The CDR3 has 15 amino acids. Trimming pared 2 bases from V and 4 bases from J, leaving 15 bases between. The CDR3, as DNA: TGTGCCAGAAGCTTTATAGCTAGGTTCGGAGAGACCCAGTACTTC. It encodes CARSFIARFGETQYF.

This clone has just a few counts. This sequence joins TRBV6-5 and TRBJ1-1; possible D gene TRBD1, 5 bases. The germline V and J ends were trimmed by 2 bases and 2 bases, with 12 bases remaining between them. Germline V gene data show CDR1 as MNHEY and CDR2 as SVGAGI. The CDR3 has 15 amino acids. The chain's CDR3 is CASSYGLGGNTEAFF. CDR3 bases: TGTGCCAGCAGTTACGGGTTGGGGGGTAACACTGAAGCTTTCTTT.

J is TRBJ2-1 and V is TRBV28; 12 nucleotides line up with TRBD2. The length of the CDR3 is 15 residues. J was trimmed by 5 bases and V by 5 bases; bases with no gene match: 4. Germline V gives CDR1 MDHEN, CDR2 SYDVKM. CDR3 sequence (DNA): TGTGCCAGCAGTATACTAGCGGGGGGCCACAATGAGCAGTTCTTC. Its protein product is CASSILAGGHNEQFF.

This clone has a handful of counts. The chain recombines TRBV14 with TRBJ2-5, with D perhaps matching TRBD2 (6 bases). Per the germline V gene, CDR1 is SGHDN and CDR2 is FVKESK. The CDR3 extends over 14 amino acids. The ends were cut back, 4 bases at V and 2 bases at J, with 11 bases in the middle. CDR3 bases: TGTGCCAGCAGCCTCGGGGGAGTACAAGAGACCCAGTACTTC. This sequence encodes CASSLGGVQETQYF.

A few counts support this clone. This chain links TRBV5-8 with TRBJ1-2, with unresolved D. Deletions cut 1 base from V and 7 bases from J, with 5 bases between. This CDR3 is built from 11 residues. Germline V gene lookup returns CDR1 SGHTS and CDR2 YDEGEE. For the CDR3, the DNA is TGTGCCAGCAGCTTGTCGGGTGGCTACACCTTC. It translates to CASSLSGGYTF.

The chain has TRBV3-1 (or the pseudogene TRBV3-2) and TRBJ2-7; weak D call: TRBD1 (5 bases). The CDR3 contains 13 residues. Trimming removed 3 bases at V and 11 bases at J, with 17 bases between. Germline loops: CDR1 LGHDT, CDR2 YNNKEL (reference sequence). The CDR3 bases are TGTGCCAGCAGCCATAGTGCAGGGAAGGAGAAGTACGTC. It translates to CASSHSAGKEKYV.

The chain joins TRBV6-6 to TRBJ1-5, with D perhaps TRBD1 (5 bases). The CDR3 sequence is 14 residues long. V gave up 2 bases and J gave up 4 bases, with 9 bases separating them. CDR1 and CDR2 from the germline V gene are MNHNY and SVGAGI (reference sequence). The chain's CDR3 is CASSYGAGNQPQHF. The CDR3 nucleotides read TGTGCCAGCAGTTACGGGGCAGGTAATCAGCCCCAGCATTTT.

This rearrangement joins TRBV4-1 to TRBJ1-5; D may be TRBD1 (5 bases). CDR1 and CDR2 (germline): MGHRA, YSYEKL. V lost 1 base to trimming and J lost 4 bases, with 20 bases between them. The CDR3 runs 18 residues. CDR3: CASSQVVGGWGGNQPQHF. CDR3 DNA: TGCGCCAGCAGCCAAGTAGTTGGAGGATGGGGGGGAAATCAGCCCCAGCATTTT.

This sequence joins TRBV12-3 or TRBV12-4 and TRBJ2-5; possibly TRBD2 for D (6 bases). The CDR3 sequence is 11 residues long. Trimming took 6 bases from V and 7 from J, leaving 9 bases between them. The CDR3 DNA is TGTGCCAGCAGCCCCGGGGGGACCCAGTACTTC. Translation: CASSPGGTQYF.

This chain uses TRBV5-4 with TRBJ1-1; the match to TRBD1 covers 7 bases. Germline-derived CDR1 and CDR2 are SGHNT and YYREEE (reference sequence). V was clipped by 4 bases and J by 1 base; unmatched bases: 4. The CDR3 runs to 14 residues. The CDR3 DNA reads as TGTGCCAGCAGCCCACAGGGGTCGAACACTGAAGCTTTCTTT. Protein: CASSPQGSNTEAFF.

This chain links TRBV5-1 with TRBJ2-7; D may be TRBD2 (6 bases). The CDR3 consists of 17 residues. From germline, CDR1 is SGHRS and CDR2 YFSETQ. V lost 0 bases and J 0 bases, leaving 16 bases between the germline ends. CDR3 in DNA: TGCGCCAGCAGCTTGGCGTCGGGGACGCGGGACTCCTACGAGCAGTACTTC. As protein: CASSLASGTRDSYEQYF.

In this sample, this clone turned up many times. This chain joins TRBV5-4 and TRBJ1-2, with 10 positions matching TRBD1. With V trimmed by 4 bases and J by 8 bases, 5 bases remained unmatched. The germline V gene has CDR1 SGHNT and CDR2 YYREEE (reference sequence). The CDR3 contains 13 residues. The CDR3 DNA reads as TGTGCCAGCAGCCCCGGGACAGGGGAAGGCTACACCTTC. This encodes CASSPGTGEGYTF.

V usage is TRBV5-8 and J usage is TRBJ2-2, with D tentatively TRBD1 (5 bases). This CDR3 has 15 amino acids. Germline assignment: CDR1 SGHTS and CDR2 YDEGEE. V lost 4 bases and J 5 bases, leaving 15 bases between the germline ends. This chain's CDR3 is CASSPFQGGTGELFF. The CDR3 DNA reads TGTGCCAGCAGCCCGTTCCAGGGTGGAACCGGGGAGCTGTTTTTT.

CDR3 in DNA: TGTGCCAGCAGTGAAGAGAGACAGAGCTACTCCTACGAGCAGTACTTC. Translating it yields CASSEERQSYSYEQYF. The rearrangement links TRBV2 to TRBJ2-7; possible D gene TRBD1, 5 bases. Germline values: CDR1 SNHLY, CDR2 FYNNEI. The V and J ends lost 1 base and 0 bases respectively, with 13 bases between them. This CDR3 spans 16 amino acids.

The chain employs TRBV29-1 and TRBJ1-2; perhaps TRBD1 as D (6 bases). The CDR3 contains 13 residues. Looked up from germline, CDR1 is SQVTM and CDR2 is ANQGSEA. The CDR3 DNA is TGCCGCGGGCGGGGGGGGCGCGACTATGGCTACACCTTC. Its translation: CRGRGGRDYGYTF.

The chain carries TRBV5-4 and TRBJ2-5, with D possibly TRBD1 on 6 matching bases. The germline V and J ends were trimmed by 0 bases and 2 bases, with 8 bases remaining between them. The CDR3 loop spans 14 amino acids. Germline V gene lookup returns CDR1 SGHNT and CDR2 YYREEE (reference sequence). The DNA for the CDR3 is TGTGCCAGCAGCTTGGCAGGGGCGCAAGAGACCCAGTACTTC. Its translation: CASSLAGAQETQYF.

The V gene is TRBV4-1, the J gene TRBJ2-3; D perhaps matches TRBD1 (6 bases). Germline-derived CDR1 and CDR2 are MGHRA and YSYEKL. V was trimmed by 3 bases and J by 3 bases, leaving 13 bases between them. The CDR3 is made up of 15 amino acids. The CDR3 nucleotides read TGCGCCAGCAGCCATTGGGGGCAGGGGACAGATACGCAGTATTTT. It yields the protein CASSHWGQGTDTQYF.

A single count supports this clone. The chain carries TRBV4-3 and TRBJ2-6; the D gene is possibly TRBD2 (5 bases). The CDR3 contains 16 residues. In germline, CDR1 is LGHNA, CDR2 YSLEER. V was trimmed by 7 bases and J by 0 bases, leaving 13 bases between them. The CDR3 DNA is TGCGCCAGCACGGGGAGCCTCAGCTCTGGGGCCAACGTCCTGACTTTC. It yields the protein CASTGSLSSGANVLTF.

The gene calls are TRBV2 and TRBJ2-7, with 7 bases that match TRBD1. Trimming at V came to 6 bases and at J to 4 bases, leaving 9 bases not matched to a gene. The CDR3 covers 14 residues. The germline gives CDR1 SNHLY, CDR2 FYNNEI. The CDR3 DNA sequence: TGTGCCAGCAGGACACCGGGACAGATATACGAGCAGTACTTC. As protein: CASRTPGQIYEQYF.

CDR3 sequence: CASSLGAGLAGENIQYF. CDR3 nucleotides: TGTGCCAGCAGCTTAGGCGCGGGACTAGCGGGGGAAAACATTCAGTACTTC. The chain combines TRBV11-3 with TRBJ2-4; 14 bases fit TRBD2. Per the germline V gene, CDR1 is SGHNT and CDR2 is YENEEA. Losses at the gene ends were 1 base for V and 5 bases for J; bases not matched to a gene: 4. This CDR3 spans 17 amino acids.

This clone showed up just a few times. The chain is built from TRBV30 and TRBJ2-2; TRBD2 aligns across 10 bases. There are 14 residues in the CDR3. CDR1 GTSNPN and CDR2 SVGIG come from the germline V gene (reference sequence). Trimming took 3 bases from V and 5 from J; bases not matched to a gene: 3. In nucleotides, the CDR3 is TGTGCCTGGAGGACTAGCGGGTTGACCGGGGAGCTGTTTTTT. Encoded protein: CAWRTSGLTGELFF. Using reference TRBV30 and TRBJ2-2 for the parts outside the CDR3, the full variable domain is SQTIHQWPATLVQPVGSPLSLECTVEGTSNPNLYWYRQAAGRGLQLLFYSVGIGQISSEVPQNLSASRPQDRQFILSSKKLLLSDSGFYLCAWRTSGLTGELFFGEGSRLTVL.

The chain has TRBV3-1 (or the pseudogene TRBV3-2) and TRBJ2-5, with 8 positions matching TRBD2. V lost 4 bases, J lost 4 bases, and 2 bases stayed unmatched. The germline CDR1 and CDR2 sequences are LGHDT and YNNKEL (reference sequence). This CDR3 has 13 amino acids. The CDR3 region has the DNA TGTGCCAGCAGCCCCGGGGGGGGAGAGACCCAGTACTTC. Protein: CASSPGGGETQYF.

The rearrangement uses TRBV6-5 and TRBJ2-5; possibly TRBD1 for D (6 bases). This CDR3 is 14 amino acids long. Trimming left V 0 bases short and J 2 bases short, with 7 bases between. Germline V gives CDR1 MNHEY, CDR2 SVGAGI. The CDR3 bases are TGTGCCAGCAGTTACTCGACAGGTCAAGAGACCCAGTACTTC. Its protein is CASSYSTGQETQYF.